This record looks at one T cell receptor beta chain sequence and its context. Repertoires were generated with immunoSEQ multiplex PCR, while TCRdb's copy carries only in-frame clones and drops some. The data contain approximately 980,000 clones, more than 75% of them singletons. V was pared by 7 bases and J by 1 base, with 14 bases between. Germline V gives CDR1 MDHEN, CDR2 SYDVKM. The CDR3 extends over 15 amino acids. This specimen comes from a study of shared clonotypes between healthy human individuals. The TCR sequence derives from a man aged 18 to 35 in good health. The chain combines TRBV28 with TRBJ1-5, with TRBD1 as a possible D gene (5 bases). The sequenced material came from memory CD4+ T cells sorted from blood. Specified subset: CD45RA-negative fraction. CDR3 loop: CASTWGAGSNQPQHF. The DNA of the CDR3 is TGTGCCAGCACCTGGGGCGCCGGGAGCAATCAGCCCCAGCATTTT.